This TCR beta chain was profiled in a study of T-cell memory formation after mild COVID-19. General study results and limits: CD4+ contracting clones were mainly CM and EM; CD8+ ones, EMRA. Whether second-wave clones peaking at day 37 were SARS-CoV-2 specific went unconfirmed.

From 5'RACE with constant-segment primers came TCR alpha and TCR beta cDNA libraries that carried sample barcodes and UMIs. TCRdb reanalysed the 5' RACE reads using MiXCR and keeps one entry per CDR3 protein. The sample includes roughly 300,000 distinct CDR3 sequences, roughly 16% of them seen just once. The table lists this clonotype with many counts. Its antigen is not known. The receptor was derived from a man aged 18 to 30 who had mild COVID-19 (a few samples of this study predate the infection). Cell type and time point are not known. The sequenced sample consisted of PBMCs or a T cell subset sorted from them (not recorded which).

In DNA, the CDR3 is TGTGCCAGCAGCCCTAGTTTAGCGGGGGACGGGATCACAGATACGCAGTATTTT. Its protein product is CASSPSLAGDGITDTQYF. The chain employs TRBV7-9 and TRBJ2-3, with 9 positions matching TRBD2. The CDR3 spans 18 residues. The ends lost 5 bases at V and 2 bases at J; junction bases unmatched: 14. In germline, CDR1 is SEHNR, CDR2 FQNEAQ (reference sequence).